Following are 23 T cell receptor beta chains from one sample sequenced in a study of cytomegalovirus exposure and HLA in healthy donors. A multiplex PCR was run with 60 Vbeta primers and 13 Jbeta primers. Profiled with immunoSEQ multiplex PCR; TCRdb holds only in-frame clones, not every one. The sample holds some 78,000 clones; around 70% are singletons and the top ten take 8.5% to 14%. The sample taken for sequencing was PBMCs. The receptors originated from a woman between 40 and 50 years old in good health and CMV-seropositive.

This clone has just a few counts. The V call is TRBV6-4, the J call TRBJ2-1, with TRBD2 as a possible D gene (5 bases). The V end lost 6 bases, the J end lost 8 bases, and 11 bases lay between the germline ends. This CDR3 is built from 12 residues. Germline CDR1 MRHNA, CDR2 SNTAGT. Here the CDR3 DNA reads TGTGCCAGCAGCTCGGGTAGCGATGAGCAGTTCTTC. Amino acids: CASSSGSDEQFF.

The chain recombines TRBV2 with TRBJ2-2; D is ambiguous. CDR3 length: 15 residues. CDR1 SNHLY and CDR2 FYNNEI come from the germline V gene. The V gene lost 1 base and the J gene lost 2 bases, with 8 bases spanning the gap. CDR3 nucleotides: TGTGCCAGCAGTGAAGGGAGCGATAACACCGGGGAGCTGTTTTTT. It encodes CASSEGSDNTGELFF.

This clone is a singleton in its sample. The chain carries TRBV10-2 and TRBJ2-7; 11 bases are a match to TRBD1. V trimming: 5 bases; J trimming: 4 bases; junction bases outside the gene matches: 4. From germline, CDR1 is WSHSY and CDR2 SAAADI. CDR3 length equals 14 residues. DNA of the CDR3: TGCGCCAGCAGTTCCGGGACAGGGGGGTACGAGCAGTACTTC. Residues: CASSSGTGGYEQYF.

The chain joins TRBV30 to TRBJ2-1; D is unresolved. Looked up from germline, CDR1 is GTSNPN and CDR2 is SVGIG (reference sequence). The CDR3 totals 13 residues. Trimming removed 1 base at V and 10 bases at J, with 14 bases between. CDR3 region: CAWSGYSLGEQFF. In nucleotides, the CDR3 is TGTGCCTGGAGTGGGTACTCGCTCGGGGAGCAGTTCTTC.

This clone was seen more than once but under ten times. The chain recombines TRBV5-6 with TRBJ1-2; 9 bases agree with TRBD1. After removal of 4 bases from V and 1 base from J, the junction contained 5 bases not matched to a gene. Germline V gene sequence: CDR1 SGHDT, CDR2 YYEEEE. This CDR3 region has 15 residues. The DNA for the CDR3 is TGTGCCAGCAGCAGGGGGGACAGGGATAACTATGGCTACACCTTC. As protein: CASSRGDRDNYGYTF.

V usage is TRBV6-5 and J usage is TRBJ1-1, with D perhaps TRBD1 (6 bases). V was clipped by 2 bases and J by 8 bases, with 15 bases between them. Germline CDR1 MNHEY, CDR2 SVGAGI. The CDR3 runs 14 residues. The CDR3 DNA sequence: TGTGCCAGCAGTTACCCAAACCTGGGGGCCGAAGCTTTCTTT. Protein sequence: CASSYPNLGAEAFF.

In regard to this clone: This same CDR3 is encoded by further DNA sequences in the sample. The chain has TRBV2 and TRBJ2-2, with TRBD2 matching over 8 bases. Germline trimming cut 5 bases from V and 4 bases from J; bases unmatched to any gene: 6. The CDR3 has 15 residues. Germline-derived CDR1 and CDR2 are SNHLY and FYNNEI. CDR3 protein: CASSPRGGGTGELFF. CDR3 bases: TGTGCCAGCAGTCCACGGGGGGGCGGCACCGGGGAGCTGTTTTTT.

V is TRBV9 and J is TRBJ1-5; D possibly corresponds to TRBD1 (6 bases). Per the germline V gene, CDR1 is SGDLS and CDR2 is YYNGEE. V was pared by 4 bases and J by 6 bases, with 11 bases between. The CDR3 totals 13 residues. The CDR3 loop reads CASSLDSRQPQHF. In DNA, the CDR3 is TGTGCCAGCAGCCTGGACAGTCGTCAGCCCCAGCATTTT.

This clone was seen just once. The V and J genes are TRBV6-5 and TRBJ2-3, with 7 bases matching TRBD1. This CDR3 has 14 amino acids. Trimming removed 6 bases from V and 6 bases from J; junction bases left unmatched: 9. Germline-derived CDR1 and CDR2 are MNHEY and SVGAGI. For the CDR3, the DNA is TGTGCCAGCAGACTTAAGACAGGGTCCGATACGCAGTATTTT. This encodes CASRLKTGSDTQYF.

The chain recombines TRBV6-5 with TRBJ1-3, with a weak D call TRBD1 (6 bases). V lost 3 bases, J lost 8 bases, and 14 bases lay in between. Germline values: CDR1 MNHEY, CDR2 SVGAGI. The CDR3 contains 14 residues. The CDR3 reads CASSYSRGWDTIYF. In DNA, the CDR3 is TGTGCCAGCAGTTATTCCAGGGGATGGGACACCATATATTTT.

This chain joins TRBV5-6 and TRBJ2-1; D is unresolved. Germline V gene sequence: CDR1 SGHDT, CDR2 YYEEEE. This CDR3 has 11 amino acids. V gave up 4 bases and J gave up 11 bases, with 10 bases separating them. Here the CDR3 reads CASSLGAKQFF. CDR3 DNA sequence: TGTGCCAGCAGCCTAGGTGCTAAGCAGTTCTTC.

The rearrangement joins TRBV5-6 to TRBJ1-2; the match to TRBD1 covers 7 bases. Germline assignment: CDR1 SGHDT and CDR2 YYEEEE. This CDR3 region has 14 residues. V dropped 1 base and J dropped 4; count of bases not matched to a gene: 4. CDR3 in amino acids: CASSLNRGPYGYTF. CDR3 sequence (DNA): TGTGCCAGCAGCTTGAACAGGGGCCCCTATGGCTACACCTTC.

The CDR3 DNA reads as TGCGCCAGCAGCTTGGCCGGGACTAGCGGCTACGAGCAGTACTTC. Protein product: CASSLAGTSGYEQYF. V gene TRBV5-1 combines with J gene TRBJ2-7, with TRBD2 identical over 11 bases. The CDR3 has 15 residues. V shed 0 bases and J 3 bases; nucleotides not matched to a gene: 2. Germline-derived CDR1 and CDR2 are SGHRS and YFSETQ.

This chain connects TRBV27 to TRBJ2-1, with D possibly TRBD1 on 6 matching bases. V was shortened by 10 bases and J by 2 bases, with 18 bases between the two germline ends. The CDR3 extends over 15 amino acids. Germline V gene lookup returns CDR1 MNHEY and CDR2 SMNVEV (reference sequence). DNA for the CDR3: TGTGCCACCATGAGGAACAGGGATACCTACAATGAGCAGTTCTTC. Protein: CATMRNRDTYNEQFF.

As regards this clone: A read error may produce the germline difference seen at one junction end. CDR3 sequence reads: CASSRSNRLLF. CDR3 bases: TGTGCCAGCAGTCGTTCGAACAGGCTTCTCTTT. The chain links TRBV28 to TRBJ1-1; a weak D match, TRBD1 (5 bases). The germline gives CDR1 MDHEN, CDR2 SYDVKM. This CDR3 has 11 amino acids.

The chain combines TRBV18 with TRBJ2-3; TRBD1 agrees at 9 bases. The ends lost 0 bases at V and 5 bases at J; junction bases unmatched: 6. The CDR3 is made up of 16 amino acids. Germline CDR1 is KGHSH and CDR2 is LQKENI. The CDR3 DNA reads as TGTGCCAGCTCACCACCGCTGGGACAGGGAGGAGATACGCAGTATTTT. It translates to CASSPPLGQGGDTQYF.

The chain is built from TRBV28 and TRBJ1-5; TRBD1 might be the D (6 bases). Per germline, CDR1 MDHEN and CDR2 SYDVKM. Trimming pared 7 bases from V and 2 bases from J, leaving 15 bases between. The CDR3 loop spans 15 amino acids. The CDR3 DNA follows: TGTGCCAGCACTGGGGGGGGCGGGGGCAATCAGCCCCAGCATTTT. It translates to CASTGGGGGNQPQHF.

V gene TRBV14 combines with J gene TRBJ1-1; D might be TRBD1 (5 bases). The V gene's germline CDR1 is SGHDN and CDR2 FVKESK. The CDR3 contains 15 residues. V was pared by 1 base and J by 8 bases, with 17 bases between. Here the CDR3 reads CASSQGSRDWGEAFF. The DNA for the CDR3 is TGTGCCAGCAGCCAAGGATCTAGGGACTGGGGAGAAGCTTTCTTT.

The gene calls are TRBV6-1 and TRBJ1-5; D unresolved. Trimming pared 0 bases from V and 5 bases from J, leaving 11 bases between. This CDR3 is built from 15 residues. Germline V gives CDR1 MNHNS, CDR2 SASEGT. CDR3 coding DNA: TGTGCCAGCAGTGAAGCGCCCGACGGGTATCAGCCCCAGCATTTT. It yields the protein CASSEAPDGYQPQHF.

The rearrangement uses TRBV10-2 and TRBJ2-7; 8 bases map to TRBD2. Germline V lookup: CDR1 WSHSY, CDR2 SAAADI. Trimming cost V 4 bases and J 1 base; bases outside gene matches: 3. The CDR3 is 14 amino acids. CDR3 DNA: TGCGCCAGCAGTGCGACTAGCGTTTCCTACGAGCAGTACTTC. This sequence encodes CASSATSVSYEQYF.

A few counts support this clone. This chain uses TRBV6-7 with TRBJ2-1, with 12 bases that match TRBD2. TRBV6-7 is labeled an ORF, and its function is uncertain. The V segment lost 6 bases and the J segment 10 bases; nucleotides outside the gene matches: 22. The CDR3 extends over 19 amino acids. The CDR3 reads CASSRREASGGASRGEQFF. CDR3 DNA sequence: TGTGCCAGCAGCCGACGTGAGGCTAGCGGGGGGGCCTCCCGCGGAGAGCAGTTCTTC.

This clone was seen a few times. The genes are TRBV6-5 and TRBJ1-1; perhaps TRBD1 as D (5 bases). This CDR3 region has 12 residues. V dropped 4 bases and J dropped 6 bases, with 9 bases sitting between them. Germline CDR1 and CDR2: MNHEY and SVGAGI. CDR3: CASSSQGAEAFF. The CDR3 DNA sequence: TGTGCCAGCAGTTCCCAGGGCGCTGAAGCTTTCTTT.

This clone was observed once. The rearrangement uses TRBV7-2 and TRBJ1-6, with TRBD1 matching 10 bases. V shed 3 bases, J shed 6 bases, and the junction held 2 bases outside the gene matches. The CDR3 runs to 15 residues. Germline CDR1 SGHTA, CDR2 FQGNSA. In DNA, the CDR3 is TGTGCCAGCAGCTTGGGACAGGGGATTAATTCACCCCTCCACTTT. Amino acids: CASSLGQGINSPLHF. The entire variable domain, with the rest obtained from reference TRBV7-2 and TRBJ1-6, is as follows: GAGVSQSPSNKVTEKGKDVELRCDPISGHTALYWYRQSLGQGLEFLIYFQGNSAPDKSGLPSDRFSAERTGGSVSTLTIQRTQQEDSAVYLCASSLGQGINSPLHFGNGTRLTVT.